One and the same sample provided the 2 T cell receptor beta chains below, sequenced in a study of CD8+CD57+ T cells in acquired aplastic anemia. The TCR beta profiling, which covered VDJ combination and CDR3 sequence, was carried out using genomic DNA as the template. TCRdb redid the calling of the reads with MiXCR, one entry per CDR3 protein. The sample has more than 150,000 distinct CDR3 sequences; around 65% are singletons. The sample was sorted CD4+, CD8+, or CD8+CD57+ T cells (not recorded which) from PBMCs. The receptors originated from a human donor with severe aplastic anemia or a healthy control (not recorded which).

This clonotype turned up a few times. The rearrangement joins TRBV9 to TRBJ1-1, with 9 bases aligning to TRBD1. V dropped 1 base and J dropped 1; count of bases not matched to a gene: 5. CDR1 and CDR2 from the germline V gene are SGDLS and YYNGEE. This CDR3 contains 16 residues. The CDR3 loop reads CASSVKRDRANTEAFF. CDR3 nucleotide sequence: TGTGCCAGCAGCGTAAAGCGGGACAGGGCGAACACTGAAGCTTTCTTT.

At least ten counts were recorded for this clonotype. J is TRBJ1-5 and V is TRBV5-6, with 8 bases matching TRBD1. Germline V CDR1 and CDR2: SGHDT, YYEEEE. The CDR3 has 17 residues. The J segment lost 3 bases and the V segment lost 0 bases, leaving 8 bases of the junction unmatched. CDR3 nucleotides: TGTGCCAGCAGCTTGGCCGGGACAGGCCTTTCCAATCAGCCCCAGCATTTT. Its protein product is CASSLAGTGLSNQPQHF.